The following is a T cell receptor (beta chain) sequence with its context. The entry originates in a study of blood T cell repertoires in COVID-19. In the study overall: COVID-19 samples from acute and convalescent phases originated in the United States, Italy and Spain. T cells, B-cell-depleted T cells, or PBMCs provided the cDNA or gDNA that served as material.

Original analysis: The assay estimated nucleated cells by amplifying reference gene primers. Data came from immunoSEQ multiplex PCR; TCRdb stores just in-frame clones and leaves some out. That table supplies the V and J calls and clone size; D and trimming were determined from the DNA. The table has about 190,000 clones, 70% to 90% seen once. The CDR3 loop spans 15 amino acids. V shed 2 bases, J shed 5 bases, and the junction held 6 bases outside the gene matches. Germline CDR1 is KGHSH and CDR2 is LQKENI. This chain joins TRBV18 and TRBJ1-2; 9 bases are shared with TRBD1. The receptor comes from a man in his sixties with active or convalescent COVID-19. Sequencing used peripheral blood. DNA for the CDR3: TGTGCCAGCTCACCATCTCGGGACAGGGAATATGGCTACACCTTC. Translated: CASSPSRDREYGYTF.